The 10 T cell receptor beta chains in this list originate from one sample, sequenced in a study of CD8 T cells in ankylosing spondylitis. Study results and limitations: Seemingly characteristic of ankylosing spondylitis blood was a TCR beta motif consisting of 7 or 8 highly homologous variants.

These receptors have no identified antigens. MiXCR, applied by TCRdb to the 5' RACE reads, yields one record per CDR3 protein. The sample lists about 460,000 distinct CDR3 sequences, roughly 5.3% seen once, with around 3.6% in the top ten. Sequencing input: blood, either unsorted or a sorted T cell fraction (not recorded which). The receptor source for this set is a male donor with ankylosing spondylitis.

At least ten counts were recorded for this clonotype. The CDR3 protein is CASSRDRGYEKLFF. CDR3 coding DNA: TGCGCCAGCAGCCGGGACAGGGGGTATGAAAAACTGTTTTTT. The rearrangement links TRBV5-1 to TRBJ1-4; 11 nucleotides line up with TRBD1. The germline gives CDR1 SGHRS, CDR2 YFSETQ. The CDR3 extends over 14 amino acids. V gave up 4 bases and J gave up 6 bases; unmatched junction bases: 2.

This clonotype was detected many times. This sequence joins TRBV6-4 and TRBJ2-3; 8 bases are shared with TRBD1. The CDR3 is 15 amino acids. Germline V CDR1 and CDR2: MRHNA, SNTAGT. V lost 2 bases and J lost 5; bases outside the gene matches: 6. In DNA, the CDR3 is TGTGCCAGCAGTGACGTGTCAGGGGGCGAAGATACGCAGTATTTT. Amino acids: CASSDVSGGEDTQYF.

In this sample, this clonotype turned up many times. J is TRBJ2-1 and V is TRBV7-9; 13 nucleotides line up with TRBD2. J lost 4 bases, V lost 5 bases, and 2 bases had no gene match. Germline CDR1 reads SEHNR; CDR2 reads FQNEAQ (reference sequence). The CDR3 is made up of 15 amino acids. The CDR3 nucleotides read TGTGCCAGCAGCACGGGACTAGCGGGATACAATGAGCAGTTCTTC. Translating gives CASSTGLAGYNEQFF.

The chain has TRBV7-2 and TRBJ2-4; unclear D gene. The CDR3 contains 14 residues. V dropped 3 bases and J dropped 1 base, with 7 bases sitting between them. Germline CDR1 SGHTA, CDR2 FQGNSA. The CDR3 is CASSFGWAKNIQYF. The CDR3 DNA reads TGTGCCAGCAGCTTCGGGTGGGCCAAAAACATTCAGTACTTC.

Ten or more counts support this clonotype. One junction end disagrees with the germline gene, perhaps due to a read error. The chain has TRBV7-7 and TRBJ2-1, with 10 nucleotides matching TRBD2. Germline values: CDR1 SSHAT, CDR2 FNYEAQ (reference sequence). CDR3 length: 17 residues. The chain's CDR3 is CASSPVLSSGGYNEQFF. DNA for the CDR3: TGTGCTAGCAGCCCCGTACTCTCTAGCGGGGGCTACAATGAGCAGTTCTTC.

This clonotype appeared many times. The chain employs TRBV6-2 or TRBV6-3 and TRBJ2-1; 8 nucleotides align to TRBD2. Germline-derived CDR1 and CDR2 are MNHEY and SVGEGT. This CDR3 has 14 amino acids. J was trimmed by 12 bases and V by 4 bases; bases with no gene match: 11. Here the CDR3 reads CASSWREAQDGQFF. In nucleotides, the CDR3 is TGTGCCAGCAGTTGGCGGGAGGCCCAGGATGGGCAGTTCTTC.

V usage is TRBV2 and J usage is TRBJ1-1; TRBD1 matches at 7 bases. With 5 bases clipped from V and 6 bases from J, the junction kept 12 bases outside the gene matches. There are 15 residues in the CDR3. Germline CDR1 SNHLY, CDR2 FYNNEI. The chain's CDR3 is CASSTRTGVGAEAFF. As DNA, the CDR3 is TGTGCCAGCAGTACGCGAACAGGGGTTGGTGCTGAAGCTTTCTTT.

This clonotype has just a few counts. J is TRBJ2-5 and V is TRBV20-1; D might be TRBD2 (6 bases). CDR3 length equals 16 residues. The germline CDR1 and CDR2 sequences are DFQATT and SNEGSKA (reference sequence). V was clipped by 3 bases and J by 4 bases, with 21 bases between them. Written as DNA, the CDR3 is TGCAGTGCTAGGCTAACCGGCGGGGTAGGCCGAGAGACCCAGTACTTC. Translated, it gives CSARLTGGVGRETQYF.

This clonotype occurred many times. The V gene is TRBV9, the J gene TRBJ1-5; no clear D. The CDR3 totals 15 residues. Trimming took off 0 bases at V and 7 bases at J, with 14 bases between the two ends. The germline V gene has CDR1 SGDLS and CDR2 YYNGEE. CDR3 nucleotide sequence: TGTGCCAGCAGCGTAGGGCCAGGCGGTTCACAGCCCCAGCATTTT. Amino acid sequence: CASSVGPGGSQPQHF.

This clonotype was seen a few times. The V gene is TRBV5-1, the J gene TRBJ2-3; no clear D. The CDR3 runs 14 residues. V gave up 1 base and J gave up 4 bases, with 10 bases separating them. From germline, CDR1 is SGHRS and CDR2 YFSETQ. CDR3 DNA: TGCGCCAGCAGCTTGCGTCATGGGGCAGATACGCAGTATTTT. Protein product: CASSLRHGADTQYF.